These 25 T cell receptor beta chains were all obtained from the same sample, sequenced in a study of control samples from healthy donors and cancer patients. The protocol was immunoSEQ multiplex PCR, while the TCRdb copy is restricted to in-frame clones and leaves out a portion. The sample consists of 100,000 to 150,000 clones, 70% to 90% of them appearing once. Sequencing was done on a sample of blood. These receptors came from a man in his 60s in good health.

V and J are TRBV28 and TRBJ2-7; D is uncertain. The CDR3 sequence is 14 residues long. V was pared by 6 bases and J by 4 bases, with 16 bases between. Germline V gene data show CDR1 as MDHEN and CDR2 as SYDVKM. The CDR3 DNA follows: TGTGCCAGCAGCGACTCCGCAACGATTTACGAGCAGTACTTC. Encoded protein: CASSDSATIYEQYF.

CDR3 loop: CASSILPRDSPLHF. The CDR3 coding sequence is TGTGCCAGTAGTATTCTCCCACGGGATTCACCCCTCCACTTT. V gene TRBV19 combines with J gene TRBJ1-6; D is unclear. This CDR3 spans 14 amino acids. V dropped 3 bases and J dropped 8 bases, with 11 bases sitting between them. Germline V CDR1 and CDR2: LNHDA, SQIVND (reference sequence). Full variable domain (missing parts from reference TRBV19 and TRBJ1-6): DGGITQSPKYLFRKEGQNVTLSCEQNLNHDAMYWYRQDPGQGLRLIYYSQIVNDFQKGDIAEGYSVSREKKESFPLTVTSAQKNPTAFYLCASSILPRDSPLHFGNGTRLTVT.

V is TRBV5-1 and J is TRBJ2-7; 10 bases line up with TRBD2. The V gene's germline CDR1 is SGHRS and CDR2 YFSETQ. The V gene end was trimmed by 1 base and the J gene end by 6 bases; junction bases not matched to a gene: 7. The CDR3 is 15 residues long. CDR3 residues: CASSLTASGGGEQYF. CDR3 DNA: TGCGCCAGCAGCTTGACCGCTAGCGGGGGAGGCGAGCAGTACTTC.

This chain joins TRBV5-1 and TRBJ2-2; D not resolved. CDR1 and CDR2 from the germline V gene are SGHRS and YFSETQ. The ends were cut back, 0 bases at V and 1 base at J, with 7 bases in the middle. The CDR3 extends over 15 amino acids. The CDR3 protein is CASSLAVENTGELFF. CDR3 nucleotides: TGCGCCAGCAGCTTGGCGGTTGAGAACACCGGGGAGCTGTTTTTT.

This clone has a single count. The V call is TRBV19, the J call TRBJ1-1, with 9 nucleotides matching TRBD1. V trimming: 6 bases; J trimming: 1 base; junction bases outside the gene matches: 6. Germline loops: CDR1 LNHDA, CDR2 SQIVND (reference sequence). This CDR3 region has 15 residues. CDR3 residues: CASRTGGIQNTEAFF. The CDR3 DNA sequence: TGTGCCAGTAGAACAGGGGGCATTCAGAACACTGAAGCTTTCTTT. The full variable domain, in which reference TRBV19 and TRBJ1-1 provide the parts outside the CDR3, is DGGITQSPKYLFRKEGQNVTLSCEQNLNHDAMYWYRQDPGQGLRLIYYSQIVNDFQKGDIAEGYSVSREKKESFPLTVTSAQKNPTAFYLCASRTGGIQNTEAFFGQGTRLTVV.

The rearrangement links TRBV7-2 to TRBJ1-3; the D gene is possibly TRBD1 (6 bases). The CDR3 has 14 amino acids. From germline, CDR1 is SGHTA and CDR2 FQGNSA. The V end was cut by 5 bases, the J end by 4 bases, with 12 bases between. The CDR3 is CASSLDRRGNTIYF. The CDR3 DNA reads as TGTGCCAGCAGCCTTGACAGGAGAGGAAACACCATATATTTT. Combining the CDR3 with reference TRBV7-2 and TRBJ1-3 gives the whole variable domain GAGVSQSPSNKVTEKGKDVELRCDPISGHTALYWYRQSLGQGLEFLIYFQGNSAPDKSGLPSDRFSAERTGGSVSTLTIQRTQQEDSAVYLCASSLDRRGNTIYFGEGSWLTVV.

A note on this clone: Additional DNA sequences in this sample encode the identical CDR3. The CDR3: CASSFGTGNGYTF. CDR3 bases: TGTGCCAGCAGTTTCGGGACAGGGAATGGCTACACCTTC. The gene calls are TRBV12-3 or TRBV12-4 and TRBJ1-2; 9 nucleotides agree with TRBD1. Trimming at V came to 3 bases and at J to 6 bases, leaving 2 bases not matched to a gene. This CDR3 is 13 amino acids long.

This rearrangement joins TRBV7-9 to TRBJ1-4, with D unresolved. Trimming took off 5 bases at V and 11 bases at J, with 15 bases between the two ends. Germline V gene data show CDR1 as SEHNR and CDR2 as FQNEAQ (reference sequence). CDR3 length: 13 amino acids. The DNA for the CDR3 is TGTGCCAGCAGCGGACTTGGTGGGTGGAAACTGTTTTTT. Translating it yields CASSGLGGWKLFF.

The V gene is TRBV4-3, the J gene TRBJ2-7; D is possibly TRBD1 or TRBD2 (7 bases each). This CDR3 is built from 14 residues. Trimming removed 5 bases at V and 5 bases at J, with 16 bases between. Germline CDR1 is LGHNA and CDR2 is YSLEER. The CDR3 bases are TGCGCCAGCAGCACAGGGGCGGGGAGGGACGAGCAGTACTTC. Its protein is CASSTGAGRDEQYF.

The chain combines TRBV3-1 (or the pseudogene TRBV3-2) with TRBJ2-5; weak D call: TRBD1 (6 bases). The CDR3 runs 16 residues. Per the germline V gene, CDR1 is LGHDT and CDR2 is YNNKEL (reference sequence). Trimming left V 0 bases short and J 4 bases short, with 15 bases between. CDR3 region: CASSQDPGLGGETQYF. The CDR3 DNA sequence: TGTGCCAGCAGCCAAGATCCCGGTCTAGGGGGAGAGACCCAGTACTTC.

The J gene is TRBJ2-2, the V gene TRBV24-1; D gene ambiguous. The length of the CDR3 is 16 residues. The V end lost 3 bases, the J end lost 5 bases, and 15 bases lay between the germline ends. Germline V lookup: CDR1 KGHDR, CDR2 SFDVKD. In DNA, the CDR3 is TGTGCCACCAGTGATCGATCCGGGCCCCCGACCGGGGAGCTGTTTTTT. Protein product: CATSDRSGPPTGELFF.

The chain couples TRBV20-1 to TRBJ1-5; 7 bases match TRBD1. Germline values: CDR1 DFQATT, CDR2 SNEGSKA (reference sequence). Trimming at V came to 6 bases and at J to 6 bases, leaving 17 bases not matched to a gene. The CDR3 runs 16 residues. The chain's CDR3 is CSASPGQYFQGQPQHF. The CDR3 DNA follows: TGCAGTGCCAGTCCGGGACAGTATTTTCAGGGTCAGCCCCAGCATTTT.

The table lists this clone with a count of one. The chain combines TRBV24-1 with TRBJ2-6; perhaps TRBD1 as D (6 bases). The CDR3 is 15 amino acids. The germline CDR1 and CDR2 sequences are KGHDR and SFDVKD. Trimming cost V 5 bases and J 1 base, with 8 bases left between them. CDR3 DNA: TGTGCCACCAGTGCGCAGGGGTCTGGGGCCAACGTCCTGACTTTC. The encoded protein is CATSAQGSGANVLTF.

The chain carries TRBV2 and TRBJ1-1, with D unclear. The CDR3 consists of 13 residues. In germline, CDR1 is SNHLY, CDR2 FYNNEI. Trimming shortened V by 5 bases and J by 5 bases, and 12 bases separated the two germline ends. DNA for the CDR3: TGTGCCAGCAGTACTCCTGAGGGTACTGAAGCTTTCTTT. The encoded protein is CASSTPEGTEAFF.

DNA of the CDR3: TGCGCCAGCAGCTTGGATGTCCCCGAAAAACTGTTTTTT. As protein: CASSLDVPEKLFF. This chain connects TRBV5-1 to TRBJ1-4, with no clear D. Trimming left V 0 bases short and J 8 bases short, with 8 bases between. The germline gives CDR1 SGHRS, CDR2 YFSETQ. The CDR3 sequence is 13 residues long.

The chain has TRBV7-8 and TRBJ1-4, with D possibly being TRBD1 (6 bases). Trimming cost V 1 base and J 8 bases, with 11 bases left between them. Germline V gives CDR1 SGHVS, CDR2 FQNEAQ. This CDR3 region has 14 residues. CDR3 in DNA: TGTGCCAGCAGCTTAGGGGGGGGGCGAGAAAAACTGTTTTTT. Amino acid sequence: CASSLGGGREKLFF.

The J gene is TRBJ1-1, the V gene TRBV6-2 or TRBV6-3, with D possibly matching TRBD1 (5 bases). There are 14 residues in the CDR3. CDR1 is MNHEY, CDR2 SVGEGT, per germline. V lost 4 bases, J lost 5 bases, and 14 bases lay in between. CDR3 sequence: CASSSLGAGTEAFF. The CDR3 DNA reads TGTGCCAGCAGTTCCCTCGGGGCAGGAACTGAAGCTTTCTTT.

This chain connects TRBV12-3 or TRBV12-4 to TRBJ1-1; D is ambiguous. V dropped 2 bases and J dropped 7 bases, with 8 bases sitting between them. The CDR3 sequence is 12 residues long. CDR3 loop: CASSLTAHEAFF. The CDR3 DNA follows: TGTGCCAGCAGTTTAACCGCTCATGAAGCTTTCTTT.

The chain combines TRBV3-1 (or the pseudogene TRBV3-2) with TRBJ2-1; D remains unclear. V was cut by 6 bases and J by 7 bases, with 16 bases left in between. Germline CDR1 is LGHDT and CDR2 is YNNKEL (reference sequence). This CDR3 has 14 residues. The CDR3 is CASSPTTPLNEQFF. For the CDR3, the DNA is TGTGCCAGCAGTCCCACGACCCCCCTGAATGAGCAGTTCTTC.

This chain uses TRBV5-1 with TRBJ1-4, with TRBD1 as a possible D gene (6 bases). There are 14 residues in the CDR3. The germline V and J ends were trimmed by 1 base and 8 bases, with 12 bases remaining between them. The germline gives CDR1 SGHRS, CDR2 YFSETQ. CDR3 in amino acids: CASSLTGWLEKLFF. The DNA of the CDR3 is TGCGCCAGCAGCTTGACAGGGTGGTTGGAAAAACTGTTTTTT. The variable domain in full, with the rest retrieved from reference TRBV5-1 and TRBJ1-4, is KAGVTQTPRYLIKTRGQQVTLSCSPISGHRSVSWYQQTPGQGLQFLFEYFSETQRNKGNFPGRFSGRQFSNSRSEMNVSTLELGDSALYLCASSLTGWLEKLFFGSGTQLSVL.

The chain carries TRBV5-1 and TRBJ1-4; possible D gene TRBD1, 5 bases. V dropped 0 bases and J dropped 5 bases, with 5 bases sitting between them. This CDR3 comprises 13 residues. Germline assignment: CDR1 SGHRS and CDR2 YFSETQ. This chain's CDR3 is CASSLGQNEKLFF. CDR3 DNA sequence: TGCGCCAGCAGCTTGGGACAGAATGAAAAACTGTTTTTT.

The chain combines TRBV30 with TRBJ1-1; a weak D match, TRBD1 (6 bases). The germline V gene encodes CDR1 GTSNPN and CDR2 SVGIG (reference sequence). CDR3 length equals 12 residues. Trimming stripped 2 bases from V and 4 bases from J, with 8 bases between. This CDR3 reads CAWSWGLTEAFF. In DNA form, the CDR3 reads TGTGCCTGGAGTTGGGGGCTCACTGAAGCTTTCTTT.

This chain uses TRBV11-2 with TRBJ1-2, with D unclear. V gave up 4 bases and J gave up 2 bases, with 17 bases separating them. The CDR3 sequence is 16 residues long. CDR1 and CDR2 from the germline V gene are SGHAT and FQNNGV. Written as DNA, the CDR3 is TGTGCCAGCAGCTCTCTTAGGAGGTCACGGAACTATGGCTACACCTTC. This gives the protein CASSSLRRSRNYGYTF.

This chain connects TRBV28 to TRBJ1-1, with D perhaps TRBD1 (5 bases). The CDR3 spans 13 residues. Germline assignment: CDR1 MDHEN and CDR2 SYDVKM. Trimming pared 3 bases from V and 5 bases from J, leaving 10 bases between. The CDR3 sequence: CASSLVGRTEAFF. CDR3 DNA sequence: TGTGCCAGCAGTTTGGTGGGACGTACTGAAGCTTTCTTT.

On this clone itself: At one of its ends the junction is not consistent with the germline gene, which may arise from a read error. The rearrangement uses TRBV27 and TRBJ1-6; a weak D match, TRBD1 (6 bases). Germline V CDR1 and CDR2: MNHEY, SMNVEV (reference sequence). There are 16 residues in the CDR3. The CDR3 DNA follows: TGTACCAGCAGTTTTTGGAGGGGGGCAACTAATTCACCCCTCCACTTT. Protein: CTSSFWRGATNSPLHF.